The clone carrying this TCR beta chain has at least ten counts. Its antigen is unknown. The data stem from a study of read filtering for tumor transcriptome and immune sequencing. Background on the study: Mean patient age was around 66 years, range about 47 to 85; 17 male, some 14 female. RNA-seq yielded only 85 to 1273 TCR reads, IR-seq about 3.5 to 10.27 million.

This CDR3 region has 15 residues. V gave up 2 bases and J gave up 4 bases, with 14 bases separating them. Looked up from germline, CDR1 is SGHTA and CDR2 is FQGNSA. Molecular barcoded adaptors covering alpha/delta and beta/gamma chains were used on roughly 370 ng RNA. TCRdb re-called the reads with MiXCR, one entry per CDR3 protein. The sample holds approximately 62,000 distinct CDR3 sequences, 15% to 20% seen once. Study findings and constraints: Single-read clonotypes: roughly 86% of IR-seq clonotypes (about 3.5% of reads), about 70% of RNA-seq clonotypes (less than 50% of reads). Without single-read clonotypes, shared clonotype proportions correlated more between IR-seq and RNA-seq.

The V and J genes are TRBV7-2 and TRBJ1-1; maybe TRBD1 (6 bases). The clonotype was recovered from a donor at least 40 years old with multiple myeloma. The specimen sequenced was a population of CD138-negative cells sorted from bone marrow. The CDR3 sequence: CASSLSGNRVTEAFF. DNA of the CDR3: TGTGCCAGCAGCTTATCAGGAAACAGGGTCACTGAAGCTTTCTTT.